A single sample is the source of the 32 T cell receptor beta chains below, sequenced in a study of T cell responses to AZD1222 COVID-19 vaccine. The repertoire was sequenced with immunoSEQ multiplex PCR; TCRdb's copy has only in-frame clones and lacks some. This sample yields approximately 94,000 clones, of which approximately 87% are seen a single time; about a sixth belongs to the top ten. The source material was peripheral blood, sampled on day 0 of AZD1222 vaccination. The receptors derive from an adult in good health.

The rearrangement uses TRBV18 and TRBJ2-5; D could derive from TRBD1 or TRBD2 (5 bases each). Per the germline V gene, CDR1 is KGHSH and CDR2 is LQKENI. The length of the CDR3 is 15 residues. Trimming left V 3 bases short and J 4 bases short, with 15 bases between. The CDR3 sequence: CASSPGTRAGETQYF. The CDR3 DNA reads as TGTGCCAGCTCACCCGGGACCCGGGCAGGAGAGACCCAGTACTTC. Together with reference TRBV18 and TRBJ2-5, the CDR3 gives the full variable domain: NAGVMQNPRHLVRRRGQEARLRCSPMKGHSHVYWYRQLPEEGLKFMVYLQKENIIDESGMPKERFSAEFPKEGPSILRIQQVVRGDSAAYFCASSPGTRAGETQYFGPGTRLLVL.

CDR3 sequence reads: CASRVQGRPAFF. In DNA, the CDR3 is TGTGCCAGCAGAGTACAGGGCCGCCCGGCTTTCTTT. The V call is TRBV28, the J call TRBJ1-1, with a tentative D call TRBD1 (6 bases). There are 12 residues in the CDR3. Germline CDR1 MDHEN, CDR2 SYDVKM. Between the trimmed V and J ends, which lost 6 bases and 11 bases, there was a span of 16 bases.

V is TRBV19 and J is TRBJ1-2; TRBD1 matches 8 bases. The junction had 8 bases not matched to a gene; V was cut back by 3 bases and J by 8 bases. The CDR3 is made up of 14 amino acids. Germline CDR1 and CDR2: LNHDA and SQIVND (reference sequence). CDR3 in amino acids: CASSISTGAQGYTF. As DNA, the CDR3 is TGTGCCAGTAGTATTTCGACAGGGGCTCAAGGCTACACCTTC.

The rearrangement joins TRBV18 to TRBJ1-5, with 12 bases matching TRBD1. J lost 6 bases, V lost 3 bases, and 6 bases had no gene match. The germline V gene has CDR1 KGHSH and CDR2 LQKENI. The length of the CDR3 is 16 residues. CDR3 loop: CASSPRGQGAIQPQHF. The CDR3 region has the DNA TGTGCCAGCTCACCGAGGGGACAGGGGGCAATTCAGCCCCAGCATTTT.

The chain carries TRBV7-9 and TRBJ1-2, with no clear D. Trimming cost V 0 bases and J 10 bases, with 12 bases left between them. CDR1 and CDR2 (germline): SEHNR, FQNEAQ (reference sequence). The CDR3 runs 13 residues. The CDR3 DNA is TGTGCCAGCAGCTTAGCGCTGGAGACCCTCTACACCTTC. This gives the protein CASSLALETLYTF. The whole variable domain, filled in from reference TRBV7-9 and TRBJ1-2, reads DTGVSQNPRHKITKRGQNVTFRCDPISEHNRLYWYRQTLGQGPEFLTYFQNEAQLEKSRLLSDRFSAERPKGSFSTLEIQRTEQGDSAMYLCASSLALETLYTFGSGTRLTVV.

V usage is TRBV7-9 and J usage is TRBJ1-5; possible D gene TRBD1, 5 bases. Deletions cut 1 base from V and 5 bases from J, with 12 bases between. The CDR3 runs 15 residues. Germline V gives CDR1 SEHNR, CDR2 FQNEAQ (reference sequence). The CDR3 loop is CASSLGRGTDQPQHF. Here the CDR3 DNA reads TGTGCCAGCAGCTTAGGGCGAGGGACCGATCAGCCCCAGCATTTT.

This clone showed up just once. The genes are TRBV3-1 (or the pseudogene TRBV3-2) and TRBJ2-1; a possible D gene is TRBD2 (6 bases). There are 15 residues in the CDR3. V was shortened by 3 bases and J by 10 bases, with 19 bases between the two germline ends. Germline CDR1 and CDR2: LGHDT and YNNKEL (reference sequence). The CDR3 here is CASSHPGLEVLEQFF. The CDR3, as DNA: TGTGCCAGCAGCCACCCGGGACTGGAGGTATTAGAGCAGTTCTTC.

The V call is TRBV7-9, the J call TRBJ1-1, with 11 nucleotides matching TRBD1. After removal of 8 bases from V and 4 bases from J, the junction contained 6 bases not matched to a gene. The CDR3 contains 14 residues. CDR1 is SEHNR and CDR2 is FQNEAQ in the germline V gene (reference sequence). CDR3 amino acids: CASRTGGEGTEAFF. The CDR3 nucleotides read TGTGCCAGCCGGACAGGGGGCGAGGGCACTGAAGCTTTCTTT.

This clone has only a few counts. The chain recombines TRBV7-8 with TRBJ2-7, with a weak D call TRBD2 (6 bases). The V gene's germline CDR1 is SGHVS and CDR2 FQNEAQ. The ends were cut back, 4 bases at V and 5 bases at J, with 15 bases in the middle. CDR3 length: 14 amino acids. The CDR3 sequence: CASSSRGGSDEQYF. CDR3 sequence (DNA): TGTGCCAGCAGCTCGCGGGGTGGGTCCGACGAGCAGTACTTC. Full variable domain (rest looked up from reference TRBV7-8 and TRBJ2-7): GAGVSQSPRYKVAKRGQDVALRCDPISGHVSLFWYQQALGQGPEFLTYFQNEAQLDKSGLPSDRFFAERPEGSVSTLKIQRTQQEDSAVYLCASSSRGGSDEQYFGPGTRLTVT.

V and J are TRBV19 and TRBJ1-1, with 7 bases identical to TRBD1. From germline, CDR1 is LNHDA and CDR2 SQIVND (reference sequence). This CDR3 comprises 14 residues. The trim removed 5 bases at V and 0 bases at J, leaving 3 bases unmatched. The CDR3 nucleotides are TGTGCCAGTAGTTACGACAGGGTGAACACTGAAGCTTTCTTT. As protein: CASSYDRVNTEAFF.

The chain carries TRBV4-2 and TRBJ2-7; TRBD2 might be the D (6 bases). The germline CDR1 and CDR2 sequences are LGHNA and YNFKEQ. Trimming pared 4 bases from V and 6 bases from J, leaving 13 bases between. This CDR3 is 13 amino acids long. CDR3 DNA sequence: TGTGCCAGCAGCCCCACGCCGCGGGGCGAGCAGTACTTC. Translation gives CASSPTPRGEQYF.

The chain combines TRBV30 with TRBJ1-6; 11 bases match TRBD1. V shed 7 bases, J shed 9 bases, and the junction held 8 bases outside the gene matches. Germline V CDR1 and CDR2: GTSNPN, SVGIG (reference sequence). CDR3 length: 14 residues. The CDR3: CALESGTGGSPLHF. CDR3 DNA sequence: TGTGCCTTGGAATCCGGGACAGGGGGTTCACCCCTCCACTTT.

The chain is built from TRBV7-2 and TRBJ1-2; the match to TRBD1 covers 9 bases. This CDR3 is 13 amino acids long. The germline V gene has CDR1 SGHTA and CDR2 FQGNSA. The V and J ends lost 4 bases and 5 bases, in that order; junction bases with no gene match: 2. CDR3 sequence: CASSSDRGYGYTF. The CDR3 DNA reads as TGTGCCAGCAGCTCCGACAGGGGGTATGGCTACACCTTC.

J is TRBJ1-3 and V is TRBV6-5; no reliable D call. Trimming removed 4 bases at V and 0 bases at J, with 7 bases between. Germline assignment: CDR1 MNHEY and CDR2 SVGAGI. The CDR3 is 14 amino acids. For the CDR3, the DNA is TGTGCCAGCAGTTCCCTCGCCTCTGGAAACACCATATATTTT. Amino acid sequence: CASSSLASGNTIYF.

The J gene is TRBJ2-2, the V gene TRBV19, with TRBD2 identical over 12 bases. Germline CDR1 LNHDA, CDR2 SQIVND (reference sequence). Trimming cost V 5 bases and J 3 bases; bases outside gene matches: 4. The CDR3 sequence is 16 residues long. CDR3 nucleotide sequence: TGTGCCAGTAGTTACCTAGCGGGAGGGTACACCGGGGAGCTGTTTTTT. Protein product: CASSYLAGGYTGELFF.

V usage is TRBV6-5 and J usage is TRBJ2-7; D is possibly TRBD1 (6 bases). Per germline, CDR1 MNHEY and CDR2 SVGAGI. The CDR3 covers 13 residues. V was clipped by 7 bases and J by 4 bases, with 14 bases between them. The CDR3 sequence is CASKIQGGYEQYF. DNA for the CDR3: TGTGCCAGCAAGATCCAAGGGGGTTACGAGCAGTACTTC.

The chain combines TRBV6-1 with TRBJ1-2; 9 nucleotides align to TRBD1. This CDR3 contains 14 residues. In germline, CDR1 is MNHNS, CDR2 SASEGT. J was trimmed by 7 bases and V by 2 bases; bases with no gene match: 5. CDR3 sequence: CASSELTGGSGYTF. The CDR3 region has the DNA TGTGCCAGCAGTGAATTGACAGGGGGATCTGGCTACACCTTC.

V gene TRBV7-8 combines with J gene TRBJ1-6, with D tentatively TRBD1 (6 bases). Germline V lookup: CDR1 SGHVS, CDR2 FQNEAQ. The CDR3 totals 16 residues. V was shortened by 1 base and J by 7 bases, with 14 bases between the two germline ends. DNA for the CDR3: TGTGCCAGCAGCTTAGGGCGTCAGGGGCTAAATTCACCCCTCCACTTT. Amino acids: CASSLGRQGLNSPLHF.

CDR3 sequence reads: CASSGRLAGGPPGANVLTF. The CDR3 nucleotides read TGTGCCAGCAGTGGCCGACTAGCGGGAGGGCCGCCTGGGGCCAACGTCCTGACTTTC. V and J are TRBV2 and TRBJ2-6; 14 nucleotides match TRBD2. The germline gives CDR1 SNHLY, CDR2 FYNNEI. The CDR3 is 19 amino acids. V trimming: 4 bases; J trimming: 2 bases; junction bases outside the gene matches: 7. The variable domain in full, completed from reference TRBV2 and TRBJ2-6, reads EPEVTQTPSHQVTQMGQEVILRCVPISNHLYFYWYRQILGQKVEFLVSFYNNEISEKSEIFDDQFSVERPDGSNFTLKIRSTKLEDSAMYFCASSGRLAGGPPGANVLTFGAGSRLTVL.

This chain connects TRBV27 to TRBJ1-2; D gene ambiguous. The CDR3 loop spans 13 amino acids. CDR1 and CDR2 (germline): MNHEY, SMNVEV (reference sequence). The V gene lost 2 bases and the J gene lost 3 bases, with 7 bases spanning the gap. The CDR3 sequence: CASSLTPYYGYTF. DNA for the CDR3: TGTGCCAGCAGTTTAACTCCGTACTATGGCTACACCTTC.

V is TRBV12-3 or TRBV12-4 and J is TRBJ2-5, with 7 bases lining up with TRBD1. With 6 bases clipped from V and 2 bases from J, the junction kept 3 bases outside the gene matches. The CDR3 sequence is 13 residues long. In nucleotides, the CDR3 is TGTGCCAGCAGCCGACAGGGACAAGAGACCCAGTACTTC. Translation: CASSRQGQETQYF.

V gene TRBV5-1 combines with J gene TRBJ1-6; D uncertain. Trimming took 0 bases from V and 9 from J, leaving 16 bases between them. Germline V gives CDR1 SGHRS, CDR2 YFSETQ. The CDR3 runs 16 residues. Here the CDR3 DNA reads TGCGCCAGCAGCTTGGATAACCTTTCTGGGAGTTCACCCCTCCACTTT. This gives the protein CASSLDNLSGSSPLHF. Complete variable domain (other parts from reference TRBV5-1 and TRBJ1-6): KAGVTQTPRYLIKTRGQQVTLSCSPISGHRSVSWYQQTPGQGLQFLFEYFSETQRNKGNFPGRFSGRQFSNSRSEMNVSTLELGDSALYLCASSLDNLSGSSPLHFGNGTRLTVT.

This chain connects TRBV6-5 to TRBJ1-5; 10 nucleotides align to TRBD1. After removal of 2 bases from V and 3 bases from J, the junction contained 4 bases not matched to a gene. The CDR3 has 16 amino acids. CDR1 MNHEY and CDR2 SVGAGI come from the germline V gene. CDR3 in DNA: TGTGCCAGCAGTTACACCGACAGGGGGCCCAATCAGCCCCAGCATTTT. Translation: CASSYTDRGPNQPQHF.

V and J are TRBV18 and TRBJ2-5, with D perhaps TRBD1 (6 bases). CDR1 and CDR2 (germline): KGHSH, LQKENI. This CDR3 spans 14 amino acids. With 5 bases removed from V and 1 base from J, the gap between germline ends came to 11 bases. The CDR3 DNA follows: TGTGCCAGCTCAAGACAGGAATCCCAAGAGACCCAGTACTTC. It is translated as CASSRQESQETQYF.

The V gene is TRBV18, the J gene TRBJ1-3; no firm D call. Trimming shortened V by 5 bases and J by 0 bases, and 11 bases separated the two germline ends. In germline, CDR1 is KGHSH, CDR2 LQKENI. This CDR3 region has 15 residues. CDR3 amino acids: CASSSLSASGNTIYF. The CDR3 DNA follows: TGTGCCAGCTCATCCCTTTCAGCCTCTGGAAACACCATATATTTT.

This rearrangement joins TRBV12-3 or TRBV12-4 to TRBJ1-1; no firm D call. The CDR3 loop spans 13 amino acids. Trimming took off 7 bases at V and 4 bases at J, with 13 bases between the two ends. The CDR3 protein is CASNAGLGTEAFF. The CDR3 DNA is TGTGCCAGCAATGCAGGATTAGGCACTGAAGCTTTCTTT.

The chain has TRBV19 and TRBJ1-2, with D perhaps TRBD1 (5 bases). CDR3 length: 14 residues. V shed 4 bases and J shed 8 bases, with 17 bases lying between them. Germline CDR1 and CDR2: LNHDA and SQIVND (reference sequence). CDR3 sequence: CASSKGYPPIGYTF. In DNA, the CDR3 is TGTGCCAGTAGTAAGGGGTACCCCCCTATCGGCTACACCTTC.

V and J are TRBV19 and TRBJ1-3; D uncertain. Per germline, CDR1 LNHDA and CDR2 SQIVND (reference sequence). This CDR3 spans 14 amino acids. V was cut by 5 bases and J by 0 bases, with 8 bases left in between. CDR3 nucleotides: TGTGCCAGTAGTCGGGGATTCTCTGGAAACACCATATATTTT. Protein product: CASSRGFSGNTIYF.

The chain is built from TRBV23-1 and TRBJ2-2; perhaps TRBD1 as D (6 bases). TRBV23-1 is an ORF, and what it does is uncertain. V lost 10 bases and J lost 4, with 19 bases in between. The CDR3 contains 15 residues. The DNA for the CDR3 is TGCGCCACCATTCCGGGACATACTTCCACCGGGGAGCTGTTTTTT. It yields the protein CATIPGHTSTGELFF.

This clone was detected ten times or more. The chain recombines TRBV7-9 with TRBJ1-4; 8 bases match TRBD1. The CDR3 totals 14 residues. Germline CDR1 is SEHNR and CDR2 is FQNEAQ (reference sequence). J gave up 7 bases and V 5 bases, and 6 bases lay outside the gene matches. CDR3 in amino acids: CASSPGTGSEKLFF. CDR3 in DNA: TGTGCCAGCAGCCCGGGGACAGGCTCTGAAAAACTGTTTTTT.

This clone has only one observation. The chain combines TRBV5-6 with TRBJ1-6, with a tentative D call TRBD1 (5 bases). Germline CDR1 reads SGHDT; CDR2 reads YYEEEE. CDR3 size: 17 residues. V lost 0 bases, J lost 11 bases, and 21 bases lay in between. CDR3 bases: TGTGCCAGCAGCTTGGCCGCGGGCCGACCCATGGGACCACCCCTCCACTTT. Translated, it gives CASSLAAGRPMGPPLHF. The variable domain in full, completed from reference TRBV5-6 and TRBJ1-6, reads DAGVTQSPTHLIKTRGQQVTLRCSPKSGHDTVSWYQQALGQGPQFIFQYYEEEERQRGNFPDRFSGHQFPNYSSELNVNALLLGDSALYLCASSLAAGRPMGPPLHFGNGTRLTVT.

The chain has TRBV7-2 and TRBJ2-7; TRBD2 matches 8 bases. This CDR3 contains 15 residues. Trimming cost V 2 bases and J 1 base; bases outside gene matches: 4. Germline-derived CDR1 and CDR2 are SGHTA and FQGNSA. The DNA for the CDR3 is TGTGCCAGCAGCTTACTGGCTAGCGGGTCCTACGAGCAGTACTTC. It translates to CASSLLASGSYEQYF.